The source of this T cell receptor (beta chain) is a study of cytomegalovirus exposure and HLA in healthy donors. At the level of the study: Earlier work reported approximately 110 million unique TCR beta sequences from about 200 million T cells.

Regarding the study as a whole: TCR beta chains numbering 164 were designated cytomegalovirus-associated. The classifier, whose performance was assessed in both the original and validation cohorts, reportedly diagnosed cytomegalovirus status with high specificity and sensitivity.

The PCR employed 60 Vbeta primers together with 13 Jbeta primers. TCRdb keeps only in-frame clones here, not all; method: immunoSEQ multiplex PCR. Among approximately 130,000 clones, around four fifths were seen once, and the ten largest hold around 1.3%. Details on this clone: The antigen remains undetermined.

The CDR3 runs 15 residues. V lost 6 bases and J lost 0, with 9 bases in between. Germline V lookup: CDR1 MNHEY, CDR2 SVGAGI. V is TRBV6-5 and J is TRBJ1-6; possible D gene TRBD1, 5 bases. The sequence came from a middle-aged woman in good health and CMV-seronegative. The sequenced sample consisted of PBMCs. CDR3 sequence: CASSDSRSYNSPLHF. CDR3 sequence (DNA): TGTGCCAGCAGCGACAGTCGCTCCTATAATTCACCCCTCCACTTT.